This is a list of T cell receptor beta chains from one sample in a study of blood T cell repertoires in COVID-19. Assay used: immunoSEQ multiplex PCR; TCRdb lists only in-frame clones, some missing. This sample carries about 150,000 clones, roughly 90% of them seen once, and the ten largest clones take 0.53%. Sequencing input: peripheral blood. These receptors were collected from a man aged 45-65 years with acute or convalescent COVID-19. Each CDR3 is given with its conserved first and last residue. D genes are given only for firm matches. Clone size is stated in some rows and not others, as once, few, many or a class when expanded.

clone_size,d_call,j_call,v_call,cdr3_aa,cdr3_nt
-,TRBD2,TRBJ2-3,TRBV3-1/TRBV3-2,CASSQGGLGTSTQYF,TGTGCCAGCAGCCAAGGGGGACTAGGGACGTCTACGCAGTATTTT
-,-,TRBJ2-2,TRBV18,CASSGQIANTGELFF,TGTGCCAGCTCAGGACAGATAGCAAACACCGGGGAGCTGTTTTTT
few,TRBD1,TRBJ1-5,TRBV18,CASSQNRDRNQPQHF,TGTGCCAGCTCCCAAAACCGGGACAGAAATCAGCCCCAGCATTTT
-,-,TRBJ2-3,TRBV30,CAWSVGVNADTQYF,TGTGCCTGGAGTGTGGGAGTTAACGCAGATACGCAGTATTTT
-,-,TRBJ1-2,TRBV6-2/TRBV6-3,CASSLLGARGYTF,TGTGCCAGCAGTCTCCTGGGGGCGAGAGGCTACACCTTC
once,-,TRBJ1-1,TRBV5-4,CASSLGGLLNTEAFF,TGTGCCAGCAGCTTGGGAGGATTACTGAACACTGAAGCTTTCTTT
-,TRBD1,TRBJ1-1,TRBV19,CASNPSRDSSYAFF,TGTGCCAGTAACCCTTCCCGGGACAGCTCTTACGCTTTCTTT
-,-,TRBJ1-3,TRBV9,CASSVGPNGGEEGNTIYF,TGTGCCAGCAGCGTAGGACCGAACGGAGGGGAAGAAGGAAACACCATATATTTT
-,TRBD2,TRBJ2-2,TRBV19,CASSIGGRGGPYTGELFF,TGTGCCAGTAGTATCGGCGGGCGGGGGGGCCCGTACACCGGGGAGCTGTTTTTT
once,-,TRBJ2-1,TRBV28,CATFEGTSSYNEQFF,TGTGCCACCTTCGAGGGGACAAGCTCCTACAATGAGCAGTTCTTC
-,-,TRBJ1-5,TRBV7-2,CASSFSTGINQPQHF,TGTGCCAGCAGCTTTTCCACAGGGATCAATCAGCCCCAGCATTTT
-,TRBD1,TRBJ1-6,TRBV7-2,CASSPRGQGDSPLHF,TGTGCCAGCAGCCCGAGGGGACAGGGGGATTCACCCCTCCACTTT
-,TRBD1,TRBJ2-3,TRBV5-5,CASYEDRGDTQYF,TGTGCCAGCTATGAGGACAGGGGAGATACGCAGTATTTT
-,-,TRBJ1-1,TRBV2,CASSEGRGGTEAFF,TGTGCCAGCAGTGAAGGTAGAGGAGGCACTGAAGCTTTCTTT
-,TRBD1,TRBJ1-6,TRBV27,CASSSRDRGYNSPLHF,TGTGCCAGCAGCTCACGGGACAGGGGATATAATTCACCCCTCCACTTT
-,-,TRBJ1-3,TRBV11-3,CASSQGHSGNTIYF,TGTGCCAGCAGTCAAGGACATTCCGGAAACACCATATATTTT
-,-,TRBJ2-5,TRBV3-1/TRBV3-2,CASSQVTWTQYF,TGTGCCAGCAGCCAAGTAACTTGGACCCAGTACTTC
few,-,TRBJ2-2,TRBV28,CASSFTGVSGELFF,TGTGCCAGCAGTTTCACGGGAGTTAGCGGGGAGCTGTTTTTT
-,-,TRBJ2-5,TRBV7-7,CASSFSLGGQQETQYF,TGTGCTAGCAGCTTTAGCTTGGGGGGACAGCAAGAGACCCAGTACTTC
-,-,TRBJ2-1,TRBV7-2,CASSLVRFREQFF,TGTGCCAGCAGCTTAGTCAGGTTTCGCGAGCAGTTCTTC
-,-,TRBJ2-3,TRBV6-5,CASSPGHRRMYF,TGTGCCAGCAGTCCGGGACATCGTCGTATGTATTTT
-,-,TRBJ1-3,TRBV27,CASSRGVGAGNTIYF,TGTGCCAGCAGCAGAGGGGTGGGGGCCGGAAACACCATATATTTT
-,TRBD2,TRBJ2-5,TRBV28,CASKLAGGLETQYF,TGTGCCAGCAAGCTAGCGGGGGGGTTGGAGACCCAGTACTTC
-,TRBD2,TRBJ2-1,TRBV4-2,CASSLGTSGVYNEQFF,TGTGCCAGCAGCCTGGGGACTAGCGGGGTCTACAATGAGCAGTTCTTC
-,-,TRBJ2-1,TRBV29-1,CSGRGDRSSSYNEQFF,TGCAGCGGGAGAGGTGACAGGTCGAGTTCCTACAATGAGCAGTTCTTC
-,TRBD1,TRBJ2-7,TRBV10-3,CAISGGQLAHEQYF,TGTGCCATCAGTGGGGGACAGCTCGCCCACGAGCAGTACTTC
-,-,TRBJ2-6,TRBV4-2,CASSQKLQGVVSGANVLTF,TGTGCCAGCAGCCAAAAATTACAGGGTGTAGTGTCTGGGGCCAACGTCCTGACTTTC
-,-,TRBJ1-2,TRBV5-4,CASSLGGTQGNYGYTF,TGTGCCAGCAGCTTGGGGGGAACTCAGGGAAACTATGGCTACACCTTC
-,-,TRBJ1-5,TRBV6-5,CASRTQGLNQPQHF,TGTGCCAGCAGGACACAGGGTTTGAATCAGCCCCAGCATTTT
-,TRBD1,TRBJ1-3,TRBV5-1,CASSLSWDREFTGNTIYF,TGCGCCAGCAGCTTGAGTTGGGACAGAGAGTTTACTGGAAACACCATATATTTT
-,-,TRBJ2-3,TRBV18,CASSPESGSRDTQYF,TGTGCCAGCTCGCCGGAATCAGGTTCCCGGGATACGCAGTATTTT
-,-,TRBJ1-5,TRBV18,CASSGAADPGPQHF,TGTGCCAGCTCAGGGGCCGCCGACCCGGGGCCCCAGCATTTT
-,-,TRBJ1-6,TRBV5-4,CASSLLEGSPLHF,TGTGCCAGCAGCTTGTTGGAGGGGTCACCCCTCCACTTT
-,-,TRBJ1-5,TRBV4-1,CASSQDVGTQPQHF,TGCGCCAGCAGCCAAGATGTGGGGACACAGCCCCAGCATTTT
-,TRBD1,TRBJ1-1,TRBV19,CASSMAGTGVEAFF,TGTGCCAGTAGTATGGCCGGGACAGGAGTAGAAGCTTTCTTT
-,TRBD1,TRBJ1-6,TRBV7-2,CASSFAPGQGADSPLHF,TGTGCCAGCAGCTTTGCGCCGGGACAGGGGGCAGATTCACCCCTCCACTTT
-,-,TRBJ2-1,TRBV7-9,CASSLGGVSYNEQFF,TGTGCCAGCAGCTTAGGGGGGGTGTCCTACAATGAGCAGTTCTTC
-,-,TRBJ2-1,TRBV5-4,CASRLTTYNEQFF,TGTGCCAGCAGGCTGACAACCTACAATGAGCAGTTCTTC
-,-,TRBJ2-1,TRBV7-2,CASSLVAGTRGEQFF,TGTGCCAGCAGCTTAGTGGCCGGGACTCGGGGTGAGCAGTTCTTC
-,-,TRBJ2-1,TRBV4-1,CASSRLPTGGLNEQFF,TGCGCCAGCAGCCGCCTACCCACGGGGGGCCTCAATGAGCAGTTCTTC
-,TRBD2,TRBJ2-3,TRBV9,CASSVAPSGRTDTQYF,TGTGCCAGCAGCGTAGCTCCTAGCGGGAGAACAGATACGCAGTATTTT
-,-,TRBJ1-5,TRBV27,CASSPIGEARQPQHF,TGTGCCAGCAGTCCCATTGGGGAGGCACGCCAGCCCCAGCATTTT
-,TRBD2,TRBJ2-3,TRBV2,CASSGSGDKGDTQYF,TGTGCCAGCAGTGGTAGCGGGGACAAGGGAGATACGCAGTATTTT
-,TRBD2,TRBJ2-5,TRBV28,CASSSSTSGSFNETQYF,TGTGCCAGCAGTTCCTCGACTAGCGGGAGTTTCAACGAGACCCAGTACTTC
-,TRBD1,TRBJ2-3,TRBV19,CASCNTGGTDTQYF,TGTGCCAGTTGCAATACAGGGGGCACAGATACGCAGTATTTT
-,-,TRBJ2-7,TRBV6-2/TRBV6-3,CASSYPRGILLSYEQYF,TGTGCCAGCAGTTATCCGCGAGGGATTCTACTTTCCTACGAGCAGTACTTC
-,TRBD2,TRBJ2-3,TRBV5-4,CASSLGPLLAGGTDTQYF,TGTGCCAGCAGCTTGGGCCCCCTACTAGCGGGAGGAACAGATACGCAGTATTTT
-,-,TRBJ1-3,TRBV19,CASGDPTGRPGNTIYF,TGTGCCAGTGGGGACCCTACCGGGAGGCCTGGAAACACCATATATTTT